Each of the 29 T cell receptor beta chains below was sequenced from the same sample in a study of cytomegalovirus exposure and HLA in healthy donors. The study ran its PCR with 60 Vbeta and 13 Jbeta primers. Profiled with immunoSEQ multiplex PCR; TCRdb holds only in-frame clones, not every one. Of 120,000 to 150,000 clones listed, roughly 80% are singletons. The sample comprised PBMCs. The origin of the receptors is a woman in her 30s in good health and CMV-seronegative.

This clone was counted a single time. V and J are TRBV30 and TRBJ2-1; 8 bases map to TRBD1. Germline V lookup: CDR1 GTSNPN, CDR2 SVGIG (reference sequence). There are 14 residues in the CDR3. V lost 4 bases and J lost 8; bases outside the gene matches: 10. This CDR3 reads CAWTVGQGLDEQFF. The CDR3 DNA reads as TGTGCCTGGACCGTCGGACAGGGATTGGATGAGCAGTTCTTC.

The rearrangement uses TRBV19 and TRBJ1-1; D is unresolved. This CDR3 is built from 13 residues. Looked up from germline, CDR1 is LNHDA and CDR2 is SQIVND (reference sequence). Deletions cut 3 bases from V and 4 bases from J, with 9 bases between. DNA for the CDR3: TGTGCCAGTAGTATTGAAAGGAGCACTGAAGCTTTCTTT. It encodes CASSIERSTEAFF.

V and J are TRBV28 and TRBJ2-7; TRBD2 matches 14 bases. Losses at the gene ends were 6 bases for V and 9 bases for J; bases not matched to a gene: 7. The CDR3 contains 14 residues. Germline assignment: CDR1 MDHEN and CDR2 SYDVKM. DNA for the CDR3: TGTGCCAGCAGGAGGGGACTAGCGGGAGTCGGGCAGTACTTC. This encodes CASRRGLAGVGQYF.

The chain carries TRBV29-1 and TRBJ2-1; D may be TRBD1 (6 bases). V lost 4 bases, J lost 4 bases, and 8 bases lay in between. The CDR3 has 12 residues. Germline CDR1 is SQVTM and CDR2 is ANQGSEA. Here the CDR3 reads CSVGRGYNEQFF. For the CDR3, the DNA is TGCAGCGTTGGCAGGGGTTACAATGAGCAGTTCTTC.

This clone was seen a few times. The CDR3 is CASSFDYEKLFF. CDR3 DNA: TGTGCCAGCAGCTTCGACTACGAAAAACTGTTTTTT. The chain combines TRBV5-5 with TRBJ1-4; unclear D gene. This CDR3 has 12 residues. Germline CDR1 reads SGHKS; CDR2 reads YYEKEE (reference sequence). V lost 2 bases, J lost 8 bases, and 7 bases lay in between.

A few counts support this clone. This rearrangement joins TRBV30 to TRBJ1-4; 7 nucleotides line up with TRBD1. CDR3 length: 17 residues. J was trimmed by 0 bases and V by 6 bases; bases with no gene match: 13. Germline V gives CDR1 GTSNPN, CDR2 SVGIG (reference sequence). The CDR3 sequence is CACTGERDYTTNEKLFF. In DNA, the CDR3 is TGTGCCTGCACAGGGGAGAGGGATTACACAACTAATGAAAAACTGTTTTTT.

The rearrangement joins TRBV28 to TRBJ2-7; 7 nucleotides align to TRBD2. The length of the CDR3 is 15 residues. After removal of 7 bases from V and 5 bases from J, the junction contained 14 bases not matched to a gene. Germline CDR1 is MDHEN and CDR2 is SYDVKM. CDR3 sequence: CASILSSGTFHEQYF. Here the CDR3 DNA reads TGTGCCAGCATACTGTCGAGCGGGACGTTCCACGAGCAGTACTTC.

The rearrangement uses TRBV30 and TRBJ1-5; TRBD1 might be the D (6 bases). The CDR3 extends over 13 amino acids. V dropped 5 bases and J dropped 5 bases, with 13 bases sitting between them. Germline V gives CDR1 GTSNPN, CDR2 SVGIG (reference sequence). CDR3 sequence reads: CAWEQGGDQPQHF. DNA of the CDR3: TGTGCCTGGGAACAGGGAGGGGATCAGCCCCAGCATTTT.

This chain uses TRBV10-3 with TRBJ2-7; tentative D call: TRBD2 (6 bases). CDR1 and CDR2 from the germline V gene are ENHRY and SYGVKD. The ends were cut back, 5 bases at V and 3 bases at J, with 11 bases in the middle. The CDR3 is 13 amino acids. CDR3 residues: CAISLYGGYEQYF. CDR3 nucleotides: TGTGCCATCAGTCTCTACGGGGGCTACGAGCAGTACTTC.

The gene calls are TRBV2 and TRBJ2-6; no clear D. Trimming removed 0 bases from V and 1 base from J, with 7 bases in between. This CDR3 is built from 16 residues. Germline V CDR1 and CDR2: SNHLY, FYNNEI. The CDR3 sequence: CASSEARISGANVLTF. CDR3 coding DNA: TGTGCCAGCAGTGAAGCGCGGATATCTGGGGCCAACGTCCTGACTTTC.

This chain links TRBV2 with TRBJ1-4; a possible D gene is TRBD1 (5 bases). Germline V gene lookup returns CDR1 SNHLY and CDR2 FYNNEI. Between the trimmed V and J ends, which lost 8 bases and 6 bases, there was a span of 22 bases. The CDR3 length is 16 residues. CDR3 DNA sequence: TGTGCCAGCCAAGTAACTACAGGCGGGGGGTATGAAAAACTGTTTTTT. Translation: CASQVTTGGGYEKLFF.

The genes are TRBV10-1 and TRBJ1-1; 10 bases fit TRBD1. The trim removed 0 bases at V and 2 bases at J, leaving 9 bases unmatched. Germline CDR1 WNHNN, CDR2 SYGVQD (reference sequence). The CDR3 loop spans 18 amino acids. Here the CDR3 reads CASSESHLGQGINTEAFF. The DNA of the CDR3 is TGCGCCAGCAGTGAGTCCCATCTGGGACAGGGGATCAACACTGAAGCTTTCTTT.

This chain joins TRBV2 and TRBJ2-1; D not resolved. V lost 8 bases and J 7 bases, leaving 12 bases between the germline ends. The CDR3 covers 12 residues. Germline-derived CDR1 and CDR2 are SNHLY and FYNNEI. The CDR3 protein is CASGLVVNEQFF. The CDR3 DNA follows: TGTGCCAGCGGTCTAGTGGTAAATGAGCAGTTCTTC.

The chain links TRBV19 to TRBJ2-7; weak D call: TRBD1 (6 bases). Between the trimmed V and J ends, which lost 9 bases and 3 bases, there was a span of 15 bases. The CDR3 has 13 residues. CDR1 LNHDA and CDR2 SQIVND come from the germline V gene (reference sequence). CDR3 in DNA: TGTGCCAGCTCATCAGGGGAAAGCTACGAGCAGTACTTC. Encoded protein: CASSSGESYEQYF.

The rearrangement links TRBV5-1 to TRBJ1-1, with D perhaps TRBD1 (6 bases). Trimming stripped 5 bases from V and 5 bases from J, with 13 bases between. CDR1 and CDR2 (germline): SGHRS, YFSETQ. The CDR3 is 13 amino acids. Here the CDR3 DNA reads TGCGCCAGCAGGGATACAGGGAAAACTGAAGCTTTCTTT. This translates into CASRDTGKTEAFF.

This chain links TRBV9 with TRBJ1-1; no firm D call. Trimming took 7 bases from V and 1 from J, leaving 14 bases between them. CDR3 length: 14 residues. Germline lookup yields CDR1 SGDLS and CDR2 YYNGEE. The CDR3 region has the DNA TGTGCCAGCCCCCGTGAAACACAGAACACTGAAGCTTTCTTT. This gives the protein CASPRETQNTEAFF.

V gene TRBV5-8 combines with J gene TRBJ2-6; the D gene is possibly TRBD2 (6 bases). Germline V lookup: CDR1 SGHTS, CDR2 YDEGEE. The CDR3 extends over 15 amino acids. Trimming stripped 4 bases from V and 2 bases from J, with 10 bases between. The CDR3 coding sequence is TGTGCCAGCAGCCCCTGGGGGGCTGGGGCCAACGTCCTGACTTTC. Its translation is CASSPWGAGANVLTF.

The gene calls are TRBV5-4 and TRBJ2-7, with 7 bases fitting TRBD1. This CDR3 spans 16 amino acids. V lost 3 bases to trimming and J lost 2 bases; unmatched junction nucleotides: 11. Germline CDR1 is SGHNT and CDR2 is YYREEE (reference sequence). The CDR3 nucleotides read TGTGCCAGCAGCTGGCGGTGGGGGACAGAAGCCTACGAGCAGTACTTC. Encoded protein: CASSWRWGTEAYEQYF.

The chain recombines TRBV30 with TRBJ2-3; 9 positions agree with TRBD2. With 4 bases clipped from V and 0 bases from J, the junction kept 2 bases outside the gene matches. CDR3 length equals 14 residues. CDR1 and CDR2 (germline): GTSNPN, SVGIG (reference sequence). The DNA for the CDR3 is TGTGCCTGGATAGCGGGGGCTAGCACAGATACGCAGTATTTT. This gives the protein CAWIAGASTDTQYF.

This clone was found a few times. The CDR3, as DNA: TGTGCCAGCAGTGCGACTGGACAGGGGAACTACGAGCAGTACTTC. This translates into CASSATGQGNYEQYF. The chain employs TRBV6-1 and TRBJ2-7; TRBD1 matches 9 bases. V trimming: 4 bases; J trimming: 3 bases; junction bases outside the gene matches: 7. The CDR3 consists of 15 residues. Germline CDR1 MNHNS, CDR2 SASEGT.

This clone was counted only a few times. The rearrangement joins TRBV7-6 to TRBJ1-1, with 7 bases that match TRBD1. The germline gives CDR1 SGHVS, CDR2 FNYEAQ. V lost 4 bases and J lost 5; bases outside the gene matches: 7. The CDR3 has 14 residues. CDR3 sequence (DNA): TGTGCCAGCAGCTCACAGGGGTTTCGGACTGAAGCTTTCTTT. Residues: CASSSQGFRTEAFF.

The rearrangement uses TRBV25-1 and TRBJ2-1; TRBD2 agrees at 11 bases. The CDR3 sequence is 17 residues long. Looked up from germline, CDR1 is MGHDK and CDR2 is SYGVNS. Trimming cost V 2 bases and J 6 bases; bases outside gene matches: 9. CDR3 in DNA: TGTGCCAGCAGTGAACCTCTTCTAGCGGGGGGTACCAATGAGCAGTTCTTC. Translation: CASSEPLLAGGTNEQFF.

V is TRBV4-1 and J is TRBJ2-1; TRBD2 matches 9 bases. From germline, CDR1 is MGHRA and CDR2 YSYEKL. V lost 2 bases, J lost 0 bases, and 2 bases stayed unmatched. CDR3 size: 16 residues. In DNA form, the CDR3 reads TGCGCCAGCAGCCAACCTAGCGGGATCTCCTACAATGAGCAGTTCTTC. This codes for CASSQPSGISYNEQFF.

This chain joins TRBV28 and TRBJ2-2, with 9 nucleotides matching TRBD2. Trimming cost V 2 bases and J 2 bases; bases outside gene matches: 3. The CDR3 spans 16 residues. Germline-derived CDR1 and CDR2 are MDHEN and SYDVKM. The CDR3 sequence is CASSLGLAGNTGELFF. The CDR3 coding sequence is TGTGCCAGCAGTTTAGGGCTAGCGGGAAACACCGGGGAGCTGTTTTTT.

This rearrangement joins TRBV6-5 to TRBJ2-5; D is ambiguous. V was pared by 7 bases and J by 3 bases, with 9 bases between. CDR3 length: 12 amino acids. CDR1 is MNHEY, CDR2 SVGAGI, per germline. This CDR3 reads CASKNPEETQYF. The CDR3 bases are TGTGCCAGCAAAAATCCCGAAGAGACCCAGTACTTC.

The chain is built from TRBV19 and TRBJ2-1, with TRBD1 identical over 11 bases. This CDR3 has 19 residues. Germline loops: CDR1 LNHDA, CDR2 SQIVND (reference sequence). V shed 5 bases, J shed 4 bases, and the junction held 16 bases outside the gene matches. CDR3 protein: CASSSGTGGNYRGYNEQFF. Written as DNA, the CDR3 is TGTGCCAGTAGTTCTGGGACAGGGGGTAACTACAGGGGGTACAATGAGCAGTTCTTC.

This clone occurred a few times. V usage is TRBV5-1 and J usage is TRBJ2-3, with 8 positions matching TRBD2. Germline CDR1 reads SGHRS; CDR2 reads YFSETQ. The CDR3 is 16 residues long. With 2 bases clipped from V and 2 bases from J, the junction kept 7 bases outside the gene matches. CDR3 sequence reads: CASSFSAGGSTDTQYF. DNA for the CDR3: TGCGCCAGCAGCTTCTCGGCGGGAGGCTCCACAGATACGCAGTATTTT.

This clone was seen a handful of times. The chain employs TRBV5-1 and TRBJ2-7; tentative D call: TRBD1 (6 bases). Per the germline V gene, CDR1 is SGHRS and CDR2 is YFSETQ. Trimming removed 4 bases from V and 0 bases from J, with 14 bases in between. The CDR3 length is 15 residues. The CDR3 nucleotides read TGCGCCAGCAGCCTCGGACAGACCAGCTCCTACGAGCAGTACTTC. This sequence encodes CASSLGQTSSYEQYF.

The chain recombines TRBV5-1 with TRBJ2-1; 11 bases are shared with TRBD2. Looked up from germline, CDR1 is SGHRS and CDR2 is YFSETQ. This CDR3 comprises 16 residues. With 2 bases clipped from V and 4 bases from J, the junction kept 5 bases outside the gene matches. The CDR3: CASSFSGRGLYNEQFF. The CDR3 nucleotides are TGCGCCAGCAGCTTTAGCGGGAGGGGGTTATACAATGAGCAGTTCTTC.